Presented here are 29 T cell receptor beta chains from one specimen sequenced in a study of blood T cell repertoires in COVID-19. The repertoire was sequenced with immunoSEQ multiplex PCR; TCRdb's copy has only in-frame clones and lacks some. The sample includes about 370,000 clones, approximately 90% of them seen just once. Input material: PBMCs or T cells enriched from blood (not recorded which). The receptors originated from a woman aged 40 to 55 who had been exposed to COVID-19.

The J gene is TRBJ1-3, the V gene TRBV7-2; D possibly corresponds to TRBD1 (5 bases). CDR3 length: 17 amino acids. Trimming pared 1 base from V and 0 bases from J, leaving 13 bases between. CDR1 SGHTA and CDR2 FQGNSA come from the germline V gene. CDR3 sequence: CASSLVGRVISGNTIYF. The CDR3 nucleotides are TGTGCCAGCAGCTTAGTTGGCAGGGTAATCTCTGGAAACACCATATATTTT. The entire variable domain, with the rest obtained from reference TRBV7-2 and TRBJ1-3, is as follows: GAGVSQSPSNKVTEKGKDVELRCDPISGHTALYWYRQSLGQGLEFLIYFQGNSAPDKSGLPSDRFSAERTGGSVSTLTIQRTQQEDSAVYLCASSLVGRVISGNTIYFGEGSWLTVV.

This chain links TRBV2 with TRBJ2-7; TRBD1 might be the D (6 bases). V shed 2 bases and J shed 1 base, with 12 bases lying between them. Germline values: CDR1 SNHLY, CDR2 FYNNEI. CDR3 size: 15 residues. In nucleotides, the CDR3 is TGTGCCAGCAGTGAAAGGGCAGGGGTGTCCTACGAGCAGTACTTC. Its protein is CASSERAGVSYEQYF.

The chain joins TRBV19 to TRBJ1-2; unclear D gene. V dropped 3 bases and J dropped 6 bases, with 17 bases sitting between them. CDR1 is LNHDA and CDR2 is SQIVND in the germline V gene (reference sequence). The CDR3 extends over 15 amino acids. CDR3 in amino acids: CASSIPTPGGDGYTF. The CDR3 bases are TGTGCCAGTAGTATCCCCACCCCGGGAGGCGATGGCTACACCTTC.

This rearrangement joins TRBV18 to TRBJ1-2; TRBD1 matches 8 bases. This CDR3 is 19 amino acids long. V lost 3 bases, J lost 6 bases, and 21 bases stayed unmatched. Germline loops: CDR1 KGHSH, CDR2 LQKENI. As DNA, the CDR3 is TGTGCCAGCTCACCGGCGCAGCAGGGGGCGCGTAGCATAGCTAATGGCTACACCTTC. This gives the protein CASSPAQQGARSIANGYTF. Filled out from reference TRBV18 and TRBJ1-2, the complete variable domain reads NAGVMQNPRHLVRRRGQEARLRCSPMKGHSHVYWYRQLPEEGLKFMVYLQKENIIDESGMPKERFSAEFPKEGPSILRIQQVVRGDSAAYFCASSPAQQGARSIANGYTFGSGTRLTVV.

The rearrangement joins TRBV19 to TRBJ2-5, with 9 bases aligning to TRBD1. The V gene end was trimmed by 3 bases and the J gene end by 4 bases; junction bases not matched to a gene: 9. The germline CDR1 and CDR2 sequences are LNHDA and SQIVND (reference sequence). The CDR3 sequence is 16 residues long. The CDR3 sequence is CASSIGTGRFGETQYF. The CDR3 region has the DNA TGTGCCAGTAGTATTGGGACAGGGAGGTTCGGAGAGACCCAGTACTTC.

This chain links TRBV30 with TRBJ1-4; a weak D match, TRBD1 (6 bases). CDR1 is GTSNPN and CDR2 is SVGIG in the germline V gene (reference sequence). The CDR3 runs 13 residues. V was cut by 2 bases and J by 3 bases, with 7 bases left in between. The CDR3 DNA is TGTGCCTGGAGTCGGACAGCTAATGAAAAACTGTTTTTT. This codes for CAWSRTANEKLFF.

This chain connects TRBV15 to TRBJ1-1; D is unclear. Germline V gene data show CDR1 as LNHNV and CDR2 as YYDKDF (reference sequence). There are 13 residues in the CDR3. V lost 0 bases, J lost 5 bases, and 7 bases lay in between. CDR3 protein: CATSRDPGTEAFF. The CDR3 nucleotides are TGTGCCACCAGCAGAGACCCGGGGACTGAAGCTTTCTTT.

The chain combines TRBV7-2 with TRBJ2-4, with D maybe TRBD1 (6 bases). Trimming pared 1 base from V and 0 bases from J, leaving 7 bases between. Germline V CDR1 and CDR2: SGHTA, FQGNSA. This CDR3 contains 15 residues. DNA for the CDR3: TGTGCCAGCAGCTTAGTAGGGGGAGCCAAAAACATTCAGTACTTC. This codes for CASSLVGGAKNIQYF.

The sample holds one count of this clone. The chain is built from TRBV19 and TRBJ2-6; the match to TRBD1 covers 9 bases. Germline assignment: CDR1 LNHDA and CDR2 SQIVND (reference sequence). The CDR3 covers 17 residues. V dropped 3 bases and J dropped 3; count of bases not matched to a gene: 6. CDR3 sequence: CASSILTGGSGANVLTF. The CDR3 DNA sequence: TGTGCCAGTAGTATTTTGACAGGGGGTAGTGGGGCCAACGTCCTGACTTTC.

This clone was counted only a few times. The rearrangement joins TRBV5-4 to TRBJ1-2, with D possibly matching TRBD1 (5 bases). Germline CDR1 and CDR2: SGHNT and YYREEE (reference sequence). With 4 bases removed from V and 4 bases from J, the gap between germline ends came to 23 bases. The CDR3 contains 17 residues. CDR3 in amino acids: CASSPSRPGTTTYGYTF. In nucleotides, the CDR3 is TGTGCCAGCAGCCCCTCCCGTCCGGGGACTACTACCTATGGCTACACCTTC.

This chain links TRBV11-3 with TRBJ1-1; 7 bases are a match to TRBD1. The V gene end was trimmed by 5 bases and the J gene end by 6 bases; junction bases not matched to a gene: 6. The CDR3 length is 13 residues. Germline V CDR1 and CDR2: SGHNT, YENEEA. CDR3 sequence: CASSPTGIAEAFF. Here the CDR3 DNA reads TGTGCCAGCAGCCCGACAGGGATCGCTGAAGCTTTCTTT.

The chain links TRBV7-9 to TRBJ2-1; 7 positions agree with TRBD1. The CDR3 loop spans 15 amino acids. Losses at the gene ends were 2 bases for V and 2 bases for J; bases not matched to a gene: 3. The germline V gene encodes CDR1 SEHNR and CDR2 FQNEAQ (reference sequence). The CDR3 is CASSLLGGPYNEQFF. The CDR3 DNA reads as TGTGCCAGCAGCTTACTAGGGGGCCCCTACAATGAGCAGTTCTTC.

CDR3: CASSPDYTTDTQYF. The CDR3 DNA reads TGTGCCAGCAGCCCTGACTACACCACAGATACGCAGTATTTT. The rearrangement links TRBV7-3 to TRBJ2-3; perhaps TRBD2 as D (5 bases). V lost 5 bases and J 2 bases, leaving 11 bases between the germline ends. The CDR3 spans 14 residues. The germline V gene encodes CDR1 SGHTA and CDR2 FQGTGA.

The chain is built from TRBV27 and TRBJ2-1; 8 bases are a match to TRBD1. Germline V lookup: CDR1 MNHEY, CDR2 SMNVEV (reference sequence). There are 14 residues in the CDR3. The junction had 4 bases not matched to a gene; V was cut back by 4 bases and J by 5 bases. This CDR3 reads CASSSWTGNNEQFF. The CDR3 DNA follows: TGTGCCAGCAGTTCCTGGACAGGGAACAATGAGCAGTTCTTC.

J is TRBJ1-1 and V is TRBV2, with TRBD1 matching over 10 bases. CDR3 length equals 15 residues. Per the germline V gene, CDR1 is SNHLY and CDR2 is FYNNEI. V dropped 8 bases and J dropped 1; count of bases not matched to a gene: 7. The CDR3 here is CASARRQGANTEAFF. The CDR3 DNA follows: TGTGCCAGCGCCCGCCGACAGGGGGCGAACACTGAAGCTTTCTTT.

This clone was detected only once. The CDR3 is CASSLRQAEDTEAFF. CDR3 sequence (DNA): TGTGCCAGCTCACTGAGACAGGCTGAGGACACTGAAGCTTTCTTT. This sequence joins TRBV18 and TRBJ1-1; D is possibly TRBD1 (6 bases). Trimming removed 4 bases at V and 3 bases at J, with 15 bases between. The germline gives CDR1 KGHSH, CDR2 LQKENI. CDR3 size: 15 residues.

The chain uses TRBV25-1 and TRBJ2-4; D is unclear. The germline V gene has CDR1 MGHDK and CDR2 SYGVNS. The CDR3 extends over 11 amino acids. Between the trimmed V and J ends, which lost 4 bases and 10 bases, there was a span of 8 bases. The CDR3 is CASSGTLIQYF. DNA for the CDR3: TGTGCCAGCAGTGGAACGCTAATTCAGTACTTC. The variable domain in full, with the rest retrieved from reference TRBV25-1 and TRBJ2-4, is EADIYQTPRYLVIGTGKKITLECSQTMGHDKMYWYQQDPGMELHLIHYSYGVNSTEKGDLSSESTVSRIRTEHFPLTLESARPSHTSQYLCASSGTLIQYFGAGTRLSVL.

This chain connects TRBV2 to TRBJ2-2, with 11 bases fitting TRBD1. Germline V gene sequence: CDR1 SNHLY, CDR2 FYNNEI. The CDR3 has 15 residues. The V and J ends lost 10 bases and 5 bases, in that order; junction bases with no gene match: 9. CDR3 coding DNA: TGTGCCACCCGGAAGGGGACAGGGGGGACCGGGGAGCTGTTTTTT. It translates to CATRKGTGGTGELFF. The variable domain in full, with the rest retrieved from reference TRBV2 and TRBJ2-2, is EPEVTQTPSHQVTQMGQEVILRCVPISNHLYFYWYRQILGQKVEFLVSFYNNEISEKSEIFDDQFSVERPDGSNFTLKIRSTKLEDSAMYFCATRKGTGGTGELFFGEGSRLTVL.

This clone was seen once. The chain employs TRBV5-5 and TRBJ2-6; D gene ambiguous. V dropped 0 bases and J dropped 2 bases, with 3 bases sitting between them. Per the germline V gene, CDR1 is SGHKS and CDR2 is YYEKEE (reference sequence). The CDR3 loop spans 14 amino acids. The DNA for the CDR3 is TGTGCCAGCAGCTTGGCGGCTGGGGCCAACGTCCTGACTTTC. Translated: CASSLAAGANVLTF.

The rearrangement uses TRBV15 and TRBJ1-6; D possibly corresponds to TRBD1 (5 bases). This CDR3 comprises 18 residues. Trimming removed 0 bases from V and 0 bases from J, with 12 bases in between. Per the germline V gene, CDR1 is LNHNV and CDR2 is YYDKDF (reference sequence). CDR3 bases: TGTGCCACCAGCAGAGATCAGTACAGGACCTCCTATAATTCACCCCTCCACTTT. This codes for CATSRDQYRTSYNSPLHF. The complete variable domain, with remaining parts taken from reference TRBV15 and TRBJ1-6, reads DAMVIQNPRYQVTQFGKPVTLSCSQTLNHNVMYWYQQKSSQAPKLLFHYYDKDFNNEADTPDNFQSRRPNTSFCFLDIRSPGLGDTAMYLCATSRDQYRTSYNSPLHFGNGTRLTVT.

The V and J genes are TRBV3-1 (or the pseudogene TRBV3-2) and TRBJ2-5; tentative D call: TRBD1 (5 bases). Germline CDR1 LGHDT, CDR2 YNNKEL (reference sequence). This CDR3 is built from 15 residues. Trimming pared 4 bases from V and 0 bases from J, leaving 12 bases between. CDR3 loop: CASSPQTGNQETQYF. CDR3 in DNA: TGTGCCAGCAGCCCTCAAACAGGAAACCAAGAGACCCAGTACTTC.

CDR3 coding DNA: TGTGCCAGCAGCGCTGGGACAGGGAGGTATGGCTACACCTTC. The encoded protein is CASSAGTGRYGYTF. This sequence joins TRBV7-2 and TRBJ1-2; 9 bases agree with TRBD1. Germline CDR1 is SGHTA and CDR2 is FQGNSA. V gave up 5 bases and J gave up 5 bases; unmatched junction bases: 6. This CDR3 has 14 amino acids. Based on the CDR3 plus reference TRBV7-2 and TRBJ1-2, the full variable domain is GAGVSQSPSNKVTEKGKDVELRCDPISGHTALYWYRQSLGQGLEFLIYFQGNSAPDKSGLPSDRFSAERTGGSVSTLTIQRTQQEDSAVYLCASSAGTGRYGYTFGSGTRLTVV.

The chain has TRBV2 and TRBJ1-6; 8 positions match TRBD1. J lost 5 bases, V lost 5 bases, and 8 bases had no gene match. Germline V lookup: CDR1 SNHLY, CDR2 FYNNEI. There are 16 residues in the CDR3. In DNA, the CDR3 is TGTGCCAGCAGTAGTGACAGGGGAGTCAATAATTCACCCCTCCACTTT. Protein: CASSSDRGVNNSPLHF.

J is TRBJ2-7 and V is TRBV5-6; D perhaps matches TRBD2 (6 bases). The germline CDR1 and CDR2 sequences are SGHDT and YYEEEE. The CDR3 extends over 18 amino acids. The V end was cut by 2 bases, the J end by 0 bases, with 21 bases between. As DNA, the CDR3 is TGTGCCAGCAGCTTTCGGTATAAAAAGACGGGGGACTCCTACGAGCAGTACTTC. It translates to CASSFRYKKTGDSYEQYF.

The chain is built from TRBV2 and TRBJ1-5, with TRBD1 matching 7 bases. The CDR3 length is 14 residues. Per the germline V gene, CDR1 is SNHLY and CDR2 is FYNNEI. The ends lost 6 bases at V and 7 bases at J; junction bases unmatched: 9. CDR3 nucleotide sequence: TGTGCCAGCAGGGGAACAGGGGAAGGACAGCCCCAGCATTTT. Translation gives CASRGTGEGQPQHF.

The chain links TRBV6-1 to TRBJ2-3, with TRBD1 matching over 7 bases. Unmatched junction bases numbered 6, after V lost 2 bases and J lost 4 bases. The CDR3 runs to 15 residues. Germline V CDR1 and CDR2: MNHNS, SASEGT. The CDR3 here is CASSESRQGADTQYF. DNA of the CDR3: TGTGCCAGCAGTGAATCCAGACAGGGCGCAGATACGCAGTATTTT.

This sequence joins TRBV5-1 and TRBJ2-3, with 8 bases aligning to TRBD1. Germline loops: CDR1 SGHRS, CDR2 YFSETQ. The length of the CDR3 is 14 residues. After removal of 5 bases from V and 4 bases from J, the junction contained 6 bases not matched to a gene. The CDR3 DNA is TGCGCCAGCAGTCCAGGGGGCGGGGCAGATACGCAGTATTTT. Translating gives CASSPGGGADTQYF.

The chain combines TRBV6-5 with TRBJ2-7; tentatively, D is TRBD2 (5 bases). V lost 2 bases and J 6 bases, leaving 14 bases between the germline ends. The CDR3 spans 14 residues. Germline V gene data show CDR1 as MNHEY and CDR2 as SVGAGI. CDR3 loop: CASSYSRPAGEQYF. For the CDR3, the DNA is TGTGCCAGCAGTTACAGCAGGCCCGCGGGCGAGCAGTACTTC.

The rearrangement uses TRBV12-3 or TRBV12-4 and TRBJ1-2; weak D call: TRBD1 (5 bases). The CDR3 spans 13 residues. Trimming took 9 bases from V and 7 from J, leaving 18 bases between them. Here the CDR3 DNA reads TGTGCCAGTAGCCTAGGGGAGGTGAGTGGCTACACCTTC. Translation: CASSLGEVSGYTF.